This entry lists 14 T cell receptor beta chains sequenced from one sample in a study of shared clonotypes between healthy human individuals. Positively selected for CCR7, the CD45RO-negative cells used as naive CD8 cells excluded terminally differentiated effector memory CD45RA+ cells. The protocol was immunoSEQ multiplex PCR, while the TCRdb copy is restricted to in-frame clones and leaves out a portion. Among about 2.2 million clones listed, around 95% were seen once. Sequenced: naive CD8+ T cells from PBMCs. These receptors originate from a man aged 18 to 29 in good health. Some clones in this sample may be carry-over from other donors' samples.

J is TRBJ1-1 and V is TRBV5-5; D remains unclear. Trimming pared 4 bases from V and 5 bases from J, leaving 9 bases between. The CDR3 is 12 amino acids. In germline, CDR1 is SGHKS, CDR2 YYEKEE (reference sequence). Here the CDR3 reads CASSRGRTEAFF. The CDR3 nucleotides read TGTGCCAGCAGCCGAGGGCGAACTGAAGCTTTCTTT.

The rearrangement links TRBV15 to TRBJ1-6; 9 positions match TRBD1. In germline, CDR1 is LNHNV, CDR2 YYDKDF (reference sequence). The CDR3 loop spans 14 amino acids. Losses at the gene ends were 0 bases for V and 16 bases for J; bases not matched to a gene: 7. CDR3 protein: CATSRDSTGTGLHF. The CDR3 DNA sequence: TGTGCCACCAGCAGAGATTCCACCGGGACAGGGCTCCACTTT.

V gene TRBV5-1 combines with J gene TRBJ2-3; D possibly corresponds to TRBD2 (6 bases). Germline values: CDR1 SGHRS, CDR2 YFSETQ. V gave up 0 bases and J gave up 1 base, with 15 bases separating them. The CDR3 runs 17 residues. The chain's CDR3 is CASSLEGERVGTDTQYF. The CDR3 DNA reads TGCGCCAGCAGCTTGGAAGGCGAGCGGGTCGGCACAGATACGCAGTATTTT.

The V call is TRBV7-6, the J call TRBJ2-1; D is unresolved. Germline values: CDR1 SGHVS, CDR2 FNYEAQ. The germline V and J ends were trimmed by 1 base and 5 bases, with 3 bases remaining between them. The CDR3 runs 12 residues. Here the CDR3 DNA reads TGTGCCAGCAGCTTAGGTAACAATGAGCAGTTCTTC. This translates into CASSLGNNEQFF.

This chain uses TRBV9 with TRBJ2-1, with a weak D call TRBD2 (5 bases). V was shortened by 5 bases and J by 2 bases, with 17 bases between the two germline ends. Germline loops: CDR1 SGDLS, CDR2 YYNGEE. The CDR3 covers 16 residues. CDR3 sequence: CASSSRVSDPYNEQFF. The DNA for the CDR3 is TGTGCCAGCAGTTCCCGCGTTAGCGACCCCTACAATGAGCAGTTCTTC.

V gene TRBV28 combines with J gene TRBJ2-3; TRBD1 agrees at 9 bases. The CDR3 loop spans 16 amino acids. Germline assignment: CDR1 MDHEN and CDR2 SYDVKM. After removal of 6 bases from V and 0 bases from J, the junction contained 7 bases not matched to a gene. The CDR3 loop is CASSGAGTGSTDTQYF. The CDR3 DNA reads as TGTGCCAGCAGCGGAGCGGGGACAGGGAGCACAGATACGCAGTATTTT.

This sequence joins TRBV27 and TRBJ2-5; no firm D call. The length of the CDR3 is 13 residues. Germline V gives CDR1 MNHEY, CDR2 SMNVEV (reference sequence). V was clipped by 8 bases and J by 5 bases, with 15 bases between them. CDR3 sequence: CASSPGGMETQYF. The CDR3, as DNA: TGTGCCAGCTCCCCGGGCGGTATGGAGACCCAGTACTTC.

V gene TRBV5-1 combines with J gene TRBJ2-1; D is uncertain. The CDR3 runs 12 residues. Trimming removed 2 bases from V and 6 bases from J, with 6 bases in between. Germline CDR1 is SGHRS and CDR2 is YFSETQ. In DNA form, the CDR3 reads TGCGCCAGCAGCTTTCCCCCCAATGAGCAGTTCTTC. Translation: CASSFPPNEQFF.

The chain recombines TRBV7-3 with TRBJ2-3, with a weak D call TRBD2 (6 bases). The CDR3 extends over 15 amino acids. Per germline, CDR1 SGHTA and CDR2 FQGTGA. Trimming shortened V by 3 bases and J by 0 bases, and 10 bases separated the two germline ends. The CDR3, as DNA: TGTGCCAGCAGCTTCGGCGGGATCAGCACAGATACGCAGTATTTT. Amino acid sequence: CASSFGGISTDTQYF.

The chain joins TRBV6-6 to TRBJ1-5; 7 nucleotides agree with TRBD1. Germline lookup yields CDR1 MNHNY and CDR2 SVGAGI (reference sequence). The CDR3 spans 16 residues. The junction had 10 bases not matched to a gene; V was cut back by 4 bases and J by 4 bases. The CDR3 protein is CASSFTRTGTNQPQHF. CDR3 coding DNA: TGTGCCAGCAGTTTCACACGGACAGGAACAAATCAGCCCCAGCATTTT.

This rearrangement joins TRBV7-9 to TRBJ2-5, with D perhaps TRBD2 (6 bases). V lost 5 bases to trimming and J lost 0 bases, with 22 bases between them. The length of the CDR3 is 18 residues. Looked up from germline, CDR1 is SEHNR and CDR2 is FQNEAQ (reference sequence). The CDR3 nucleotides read TGTGCCAGCAGCCCTCAGTGGGGGGAAGCCCCGTACCAAGAGACCCAGTACTTC. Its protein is CASSPQWGEAPYQETQYF. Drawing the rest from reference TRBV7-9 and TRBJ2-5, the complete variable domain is DTGVSQNPRHKITKRGQNVTFRCDPISEHNRLYWYRQTLGQGPEFLTYFQNEAQLEKSRLLSDRFSAERPKGSFSTLEIQRTEQGDSAMYLCASSPQWGEAPYQETQYFGPGTRLLVL.

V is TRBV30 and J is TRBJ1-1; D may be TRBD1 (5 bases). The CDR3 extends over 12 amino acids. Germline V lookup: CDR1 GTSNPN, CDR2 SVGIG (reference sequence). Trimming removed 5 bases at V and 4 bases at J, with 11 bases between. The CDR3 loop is CAWYPGGTEAFF. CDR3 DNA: TGTGCCTGGTATCCTGGGGGCACTGAAGCTTTCTTT.

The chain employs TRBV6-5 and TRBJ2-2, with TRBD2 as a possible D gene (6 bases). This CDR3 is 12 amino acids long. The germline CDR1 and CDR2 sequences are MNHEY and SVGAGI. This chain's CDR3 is CGSWGGAGELFF. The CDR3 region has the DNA TGTGGATCATGGGGAGGCGCCGGGGAGCTGTTTTTT.

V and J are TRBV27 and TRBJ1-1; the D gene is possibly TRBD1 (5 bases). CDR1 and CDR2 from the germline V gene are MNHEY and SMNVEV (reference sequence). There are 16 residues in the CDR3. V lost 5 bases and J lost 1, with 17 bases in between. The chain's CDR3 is CASSRGPGSGNTEAFF. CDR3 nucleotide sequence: TGTGCCAGCAGTAGAGGGCCAGGGTCCGGGAACACTGAAGCTTTCTTT.